These T cell receptor beta chains were read from a single sample in a study of blood T cells in healthy people across ages. TCRdb called the 5' RACE reads again in MiXCR, with one record for every CDR3 protein. Among about 730,000 distinct CDR3 sequences listed, roughly 44% were seen once. The source material was blood. These TCRs come from a woman in her sixties in good health. The CDR3 runs from the conserved cysteine through the conserved F or W. Each record gives: clone size, D gene, V gene, J gene, CDR3 protein, CDR3 DNA. A D gene is named only where the DNA matches it firmly. The size field is filled for only some rows; it gives once, few, many or a size class.

abundance: NA
d_gene: TRBD1
v_gene: TRBV30
j_gene: TRBJ1-2
CDR3aa: CAWSVFPMTPLSGGDGYTF
CDR3nt: TGTGCCTGGAGTGTATTCCCCATGACTCCCTTATCAGGGGGCGATGGCTACACCTTC

abundance: NA
d_gene: TRBD2
v_gene: TRBV12-3/TRBV12-4
j_gene: TRBJ2-1
CDR3aa: CASSAGTSGGSSYNEQFF
CDR3nt: TGTGCCAGCAGTGCCGGGACTAGCGGGGGGTCATCCTACAATGAGCAGTTCTTC

abundance: NA
d_gene: TRBD1
v_gene: TRBV19
j_gene: TRBJ2-7
CDR3aa: CASSLLTGGSSNEQYF
CDR3nt: TGTGCCAGTAGTCTATTGACAGGGGGCTCCTCCAACGAGCAGTACTTC

abundance: many
d_gene: NA
v_gene: TRBV10-3
j_gene: TRBJ1-2
CDR3aa: CAIRPTEEGGYTF
CDR3nt: TGTGCCATCAGACCGACAGAGGAGGGAGGCTACACCTTC

abundance: once
d_gene: NA
v_gene: TRBV29-1
j_gene: TRBJ2-5
CDR3aa: CSVRSGTQQETQYF
CDR3nt: TGCAGCGTGCGATCAGGGACACAACAAGAGACCCAGTACTTC

abundance: NA
d_gene: NA
v_gene: TRBV20-1
j_gene: TRBJ1-1
CDR3aa: CSARVGASDAFF
CDR3nt: TGCAGTGCTCGAGTGGGGGCTTCTGATGCTTTCTTT

abundance: NA
d_gene: TRBD2
v_gene: TRBV7-9
j_gene: TRBJ2-1
CDR3aa: CASSRRRASGVLNEQFF
CDR3nt: TGTGCCAGCAGCCGGCGGCGGGCTAGCGGGGTACTTAATGAGCAGTTCTTC

abundance: NA
d_gene: NA
v_gene: TRBV28
j_gene: TRBJ2-7
CDR3aa: CASSLAGEVEQYF
CDR3nt: TGTGCCAGCAGTTTGGCAGGGGAGGTCGAGCAGTACTTC

abundance: NA
d_gene: NA
v_gene: TRBV12-3/TRBV12-4
j_gene: TRBJ2-1
CDR3aa: CASSGGDGSYNEQFF
CDR3nt: TGTGCCAGCAGTGGGGGAGATGGTTCCTACAATGAGCAGTTCTTC

abundance: NA
d_gene: NA
v_gene: TRBV5-5
j_gene: TRBJ2-5
CDR3aa: CASSSTVQETQYF
CDR3nt: TGTGCCAGCAGCTCAACCGTACAAGAGACCCAGTACTTC

abundance: NA
d_gene: TRBD1
v_gene: TRBV7-9
j_gene: TRBJ2-7
CDR3aa: CASSLDGTVYEQYF
CDR3nt: TGTGCCAGCAGCTTAGATGGGACAGTCTACGAGCAGTACTTC

abundance: NA
d_gene: NA
v_gene: TRBV7-2
j_gene: TRBJ1-2
CDR3aa: CASSYGEKKNYGYTF
CDR3nt: TGTGCCAGCAGCTATGGGGAAAAGAAGAACTATGGCTACACCTTC

abundance: NA
d_gene: NA
v_gene: TRBV11-2
j_gene: TRBJ2-1
CDR3aa: CASREVSSYNEQFF
CDR3nt: TGTGCCAGCAGAGAGGTGAGCTCCTACAATGAGCAGTTCTTC

abundance: NA
d_gene: NA
v_gene: TRBV25-1
j_gene: TRBJ2-7
CDR3aa: CASSERTLNRLPGYEQYF
CDR3nt: TGTGCCAGCAGTGAAAGGACGTTAAATCGACTACCCGGCTACGAGCAGTACTTC

abundance: NA
d_gene: TRBD2
v_gene: TRBV29-1
j_gene: TRBJ2-1
CDR3aa: CSVETSGSHNEQFF
CDR3nt: TGCAGCGTTGAAACTAGCGGGAGTCACAATGAGCAGTTCTTC

abundance: few
d_gene: NA
v_gene: TRBV5-1
j_gene: TRBJ1-2
CDR3aa: CASSLGAGFGYTF
CDR3nt: TGCGCCAGCAGCTTGGGGGCAGGGTTTGGCTACACCTTC

abundance: NA
d_gene: TRBD2
v_gene: TRBV6-2/TRBV6-3
j_gene: TRBJ2-1
CDR3aa: CASTPLVGGSVHNEQFF
CDR3nt: TGTGCCAGCACCCCTTTAGTCGGGGGGAGTGTCCACAATGAGCAGTTCTTC

abundance: NA
d_gene: NA
v_gene: TRBV18
j_gene: TRBJ2-5
CDR3aa: CASSPYLTGGPFQETQYF
CDR3nt: TGTGCCAGCTCACCCTACCTGACAGGCGGGCCTTTCCAAGAGACCCAGTACTTC

abundance: NA
d_gene: NA
v_gene: TRBV20-1
j_gene: TRBJ2-1
CDR3aa: CSSSSGRGGNEQFF
CDR3nt: TGCAGTTCAAGTTCGGGCCGAGGGGGGAATGAGCAGTTCTTC

abundance: few
d_gene: TRBD2
v_gene: TRBV27
j_gene: TRBJ2-5
CDR3aa: CASRGTSGSQETQYF
CDR3nt: TGTGCCAGCAGGGGGACTAGCGGGTCCCAAGAGACCCAGTACTTC

abundance: many
d_gene: NA
v_gene: TRBV11-2
j_gene: TRBJ2-6
CDR3aa: CASSFPRGNLRPGANVLTF
CDR3nt: TGTGCCAGCAGCTTCCCCAGGGGAAATTTAAGACCTGGGGCCAACGTCCTGACTTTC

abundance: few
d_gene: TRBD1
v_gene: TRBV20-1
j_gene: TRBJ1-2
CDR3aa: CSATGGDYGYTF
CDR3nt: TGCAGTGCTACAGGGGGTGACTATGGCTACACCTTC

abundance: NA
d_gene: NA
v_gene: TRBV20-1
j_gene: TRBJ2-3
CDR3aa: CSARGRGPRQDTQYF
CDR3nt: TGCAGTGCTAGGGGACGGGGGCCCCGACAAGATACGCAGTATTTT

abundance: NA
d_gene: TRBD1
v_gene: TRBV18
j_gene: TRBJ2-5
CDR3aa: CASSLTGGAETQYF
CDR3nt: TGTGCCAGCTCACTCACAGGGGGCGCGGAGACCCAGTACTTC

abundance: many
d_gene: NA
v_gene: TRBV5-1
j_gene: TRBJ2-3
CDR3aa: CASSLDITDTQYF
CDR3nt: TGCGCCAGCAGTTTAGACATCACAGATACGCAGTATTTT

abundance: many
d_gene: TRBD2
v_gene: TRBV7-2
j_gene: TRBJ2-3
CDR3aa: CASSLFTSGTSSRTDTQYF
CDR3nt: TGTGCCAGCAGCTTATTTACCAGCGGGACCTCTTCACGCACAGATACGCAGTATTTT

abundance: few
d_gene: NA
v_gene: TRBV20-1
j_gene: TRBJ2-7
CDR3aa: CSAREGGEQYF
CDR3nt: TGCAGTGCTAGGGAAGGGGGCGAGCAGTACTTC

abundance: once
d_gene: NA
v_gene: TRBV24-1
j_gene: TRBJ1-1
CDR3aa: CATTAGAGTEAFF
CDR3nt: TGTGCCACGACAGCCGGGGCTGGCACTGAAGCTTTCTTT

abundance: many
d_gene: NA
v_gene: TRBV20-1
j_gene: TRBJ2-7
CDR3aa: CSASAYGNEQYF
CDR3nt: TGCAGTGCTAGTGCATATGGGAATGAGCAGTACTTC

abundance: NA
d_gene: TRBD2
v_gene: TRBV28
j_gene: TRBJ2-1
CDR3aa: CASRAAGVGSDEQFF
CDR3nt: TGTGCCAGCAGGGCAGCGGGGGTAGGAAGCGATGAGCAGTTCTTC

abundance: NA
d_gene: TRBD1
v_gene: TRBV18
j_gene: TRBJ2-1
CDR3aa: CASSPPRQGANEQFF
CDR3nt: TGTGCCAGCTCACCACCGAGACAGGGGGCAAATGAGCAGTTCTTC

abundance: NA
d_gene: TRBD1
v_gene: TRBV6-2/TRBV6-3
j_gene: TRBJ1-5
CDR3aa: CASNPGQGEGNQPQHF
CDR3nt: TGTGCCAGCAACCCGGGACAGGGGGAAGGCAATCAGCCCCAGCATTTT

abundance: many
d_gene: TRBD2
v_gene: TRBV20-1
j_gene: TRBJ2-7
CDR3aa: CSAPAPGTSASYEQYF
CDR3nt: TGCAGTGCTCCTGCCCCCGGGACTAGCGCATCCTACGAGCAGTACTTC

abundance: NA
d_gene: NA
v_gene: TRBV28
j_gene: TRBJ2-5
CDR3aa: CASNRYSDFQETQYF
CDR3nt: TGTGCCAGCAATAGGTACAGTGATTTCCAAGAGACCCAGTACTTC

abundance: NA
d_gene: NA
v_gene: TRBV6-1
j_gene: TRBJ2-3
CDR3aa: CASSERGSDTQYF
CDR3nt: TGTGCCAGCAGTGAAAGGGGGTCAGATACGCAGTATTTT

abundance: NA
d_gene: NA
v_gene: TRBV11-2
j_gene: TRBJ2-1
CDR3aa: CASSPAGLEQFF
CDR3nt: TGTGCCAGCAGCCCGGCCGGGCTAGAGCAGTTCTTC

abundance: few
d_gene: NA
v_gene: TRBV7-3
j_gene: TRBJ1-2
CDR3aa: CASSRPFSGLEGYTF
CDR3nt: TGTGCCAGCAGCCGGCCCTTTTCAGGGTTGGAAGGCTACACCTTC

abundance: few
d_gene: NA
v_gene: TRBV2
j_gene: TRBJ2-3
CDR3aa: CASRSGFSTDTQYF
CDR3nt: TGTGCCAGCAGGAGCGGATTCAGCACAGATACGCAGTATTTT

abundance: NA
d_gene: NA
v_gene: TRBV5-1
j_gene: TRBJ2-5
CDR3aa: CASVERPGMDQYF
CDR3nt: TGCGCCAGCGTGGAAAGGCCCGGGATGGACCAGTACTTC

abundance: NA
d_gene: NA
v_gene: TRBV20-1
j_gene: TRBJ2-2
CDR3aa: CSAVPLQGELFF
CDR3nt: TGCAGTGCTGTCCCCCTACAGGGGGAGCTGTTTTTT

abundance: NA
d_gene: TRBD2
v_gene: TRBV20-1
j_gene: TRBJ2-3
CDR3aa: CSATPTSGGLLDTQYF
CDR3nt: TGCAGTGCTACCCCAACTAGCGGGGGGCTATTGGATACGCAGTATTTT

abundance: NA
d_gene: NA
v_gene: TRBV18
j_gene: TRBJ2-1
CDR3aa: CASSPMTASYNEQFF
CDR3nt: TGTGCCAGCTCACCAATGACTGCCTCCTACAATGAGCAGTTCTTC

abundance: few
d_gene: NA
v_gene: TRBV2
j_gene: TRBJ2-5
CDR3aa: CASSERGAPETQYF
CDR3nt: TGTGCCAGCAGTGAAAGGGGAGCGCCGGAGACCCAGTACTTC

abundance: NA
d_gene: NA
v_gene: TRBV7-2
j_gene: TRBJ1-5
CDR3aa: CAGSLVGGVNQPQHF
CDR3nt: TGTGCCGGCAGCTTAGTTGGGGGCGTCAATCAGCCCCAGCATTTT